This is a list of T cell receptor beta chains from one sample in a study of shared clonotypes between healthy human individuals. The table came from immunoSEQ multiplex PCR; TCRdb's copy has only in-frame clones and leaves some out. Among millions of clones, more than 80% were seen once, and the ten largest hold around 0.14%. Sequenced material: naive CD4+ T cells sorted from blood. The receptors come from a young man in good health. CDR3s include the opening cysteine and the closing phenylalanine or tryptophan. D genes are given only for firm matches. Some rows have no size entry. The others give once, few or many, or a class for an expanded clone.

>NA|12|TRBJ2-7|TRBV6-5|NA
CASSRSGDEQYF
TGTGCCAGCAGTCGCTCAGGGGACGAGCAGTACTTC
>NA|15|TRBJ1-5|TRBV19|NA
CASSSNGAGNQPQHF
TGTGCCAGTAGTAGCAACGGCGCGGGTAATCAGCCCCAGCATTTT
>NA|12|TRBJ2-1|TRBV10-2|NA
CASSPGYNEQFF
TGCGCCAGCTCCCCGGGCTACAATGAGCAGTTCTTC
>TRBD2|16|TRBJ2-3|TRBV7-9|NA
CASSRGAGGPSDTQYF
TGTGCCAGCAGCCGTGGGGCGGGAGGGCCATCAGATACGCAGTATTTT
>NA|14|TRBJ2-3|TRBV2|NA
CASSGASITDTQYF
TGTGCCAGCAGTGGTGCTAGCATCACAGATACGCAGTATTTT
>NA|15|TRBJ2-7|TRBV19|NA
CASSPRVQGLYEQYF
TGTGCCAGTAGTCCCAGGGTACAGGGCCTCTACGAGCAGTACTTC
>NA|14|TRBJ1-6|TRBV19|NA
CASTQSPPNSPLHF
TGTGCCAGTACTCAGTCTCCACCCAATTCACCCCTCCACTTT
>NA|15|TRBJ2-6|TRBV6-1|NA
CASSPGVTGANVLTF
TGTGCCAGCAGTCCGGGGGTAACTGGGGCCAACGTCCTGACTTTC
>NA|13|TRBJ1-1|TRBV2|NA
CASSLRRDTEAFF
TGTGCCAGCAGTCTACGGCGGGACACTGAAGCTTTCTTT
>NA|15|TRBJ1-2|TRBV28|once
CASSLTGRSNYGYTF
TGTGCCAGCAGTTTAACAGGACGGTCTAACTATGGCTACACCTTC
>NA|14|TRBJ1-1|TRBV5-1|NA
CASSMRSGNTEAFF
TGCGCCAGCAGTATGAGGTCAGGGAACACTGAAGCTTTCTTT
>NA|14|TRBJ1-2|TRBV27|NA
CASSLRGARYGYTF
TGTGCCAGCAGTTTACGGGGGGCGCGCTATGGCTACACCTTC
>TRBD2|14|TRBJ2-1|TRBV10-3|NA
CAVYSGGTYNEQFF
TGTGCCGTATATAGCGGGGGGACCTACAATGAGCAGTTCTTC
>NA|12|TRBJ2-7|TRBV28|NA
CASSQGSWEQYF
TGTGCCAGCAGTCAGGGGTCTTGGGAGCAGTACTTC
>TRBD1|13|TRBJ2-2|TRBV28|few
CASRTGGHGELFF
TGTGCCAGCAGGACAGGGGGCCACGGGGAGCTGTTTTTT
>TRBD1|16|TRBJ1-5|TRBV18|NA
CASSPPGQGGGQPQHF
TGTGCCAGCTCACCACCGGGACAGGGAGGAGGGCAGCCCCAGCATTTT
>NA|13|TRBJ1-1|TRBV29-1|NA
CSVEQTENAEAFF
TGCAGCGTTGAACAGACGGAGAACGCTGAAGCTTTCTTT
>NA|13|TRBJ2-5|TRBV30|NA
CAWSVAASETQYF
TGTGCCTGGAGTGTGGCAGCCTCAGAGACCCAGTACTTC
>TRBD2|18|TRBJ2-3|TRBV5-1|NA
CASSWGTSGGRGTDTQYF
TGCGCCAGCAGCTGGGGTACTAGCGGGGGGAGAGGGACAGATACGCAGTATTTT
>NA|15|TRBJ1-2|TRBV11-2|once
CASSTPQYLDYGYTF
TGTGCCAGCAGCACCCCTCAGTACCTTGACTATGGCTACACCTTC
>NA|14|TRBJ2-1|TRBV7-2|NA
CASSLMPGYNEQFF
TGTGCCAGCAGCTTAATGCCCGGCTACAATGAGCAGTTCTTC
>TRBD2|15|TRBJ2-7|TRBV2|NA
CASTPISGVTYEQYF
TGTGCCAGCACCCCCATAAGCGGGGTTACCTACGAGCAGTACTTC